This T cell receptor (beta chain) was recovered during a study of Ad26.COV2.S vaccination and SARS-CoV-2 variants. Details on this clone: Antigen: not known.

Specified treatment: around 19 received Ad26.COV2.S at low or high dose, single or two shots; 5 received placebo; per-sample allocation not given. Specimen acquisition occurred on day 63 following the initial vaccine or placebo injection. The table came from immunoSEQ multiplex PCR; TCRdb's copy has only in-frame clones and leaves some out. Among 300,000 to 350,000 clones listed, 88% were seen once. Study conclusions and caveats: Spike-specific TCR breadth was greater in vaccine than placebo recipients. Breadth of non-spike TCRs did not differ between vaccinees and placebo recipients.

Deletions cut 0 bases from V and 4 bases from J, with 7 bases between. Germline lookup yields CDR1 MNHEY and CDR2 SVGAGI. The CDR3 covers 14 residues. This chain uses TRBV6-5 with TRBJ1-3; no clear D gene. The sample consisted of peripheral blood, taken in a trial of Ad26.COV2.S vaccine versus placebo. This receptor was identified in a person aged 18-60 years who received the Ad26.COV2.S COVID-19 vaccine or a placebo. In DNA form, the CDR3 reads TGTGCCAGCAGTTACTCACGCCTGGGAAACACCATATATTTT. It codes for CASSYSRLGNTIYF.